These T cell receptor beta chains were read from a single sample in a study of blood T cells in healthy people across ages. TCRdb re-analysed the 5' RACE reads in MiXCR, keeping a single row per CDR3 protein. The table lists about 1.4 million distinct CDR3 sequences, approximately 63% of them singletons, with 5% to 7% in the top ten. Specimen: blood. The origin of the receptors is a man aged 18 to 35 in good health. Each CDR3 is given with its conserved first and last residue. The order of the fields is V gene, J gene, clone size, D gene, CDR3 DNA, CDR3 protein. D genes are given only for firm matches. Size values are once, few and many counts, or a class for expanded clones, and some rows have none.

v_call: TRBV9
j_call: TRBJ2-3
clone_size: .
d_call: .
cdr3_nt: TGTGCCAGCAGCCACGGGGGTCTTAGCACAGATACGCAGTATTTT
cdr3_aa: CASSHGGLSTDTQYF

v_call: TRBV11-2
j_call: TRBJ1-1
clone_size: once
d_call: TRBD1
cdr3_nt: TGTGCCAGCAGCCCAACAGACAGGGCTGAAGCTTTCTTT
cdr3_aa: CASSPTDRAEAFF

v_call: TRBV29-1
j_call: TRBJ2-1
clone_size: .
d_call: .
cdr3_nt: TGCAGCGTTGATCTTACGGCCGGCGATGAGCAGTTCTTC
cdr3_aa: CSVDLTAGDEQFF

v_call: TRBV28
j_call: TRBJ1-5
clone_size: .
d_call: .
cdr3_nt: TGTGCCAGCAGACTACAGGAATATAGCAATCAGCCCCAGCATTTT
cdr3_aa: CASRLQEYSNQPQHF

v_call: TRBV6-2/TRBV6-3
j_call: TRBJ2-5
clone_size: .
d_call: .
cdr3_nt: TGTGCCAGCAGGCCTACATGGAGCGGGCCGCAAGAGACCCAGTACTTC
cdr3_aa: CASRPTWSGPQETQYF

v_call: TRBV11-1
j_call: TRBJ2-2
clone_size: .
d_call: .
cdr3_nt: TGTGCCAGCAGCTTGGGGACCCGGAACACCGGGGAGCTGTTTTTT
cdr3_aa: CASSLGTRNTGELFF

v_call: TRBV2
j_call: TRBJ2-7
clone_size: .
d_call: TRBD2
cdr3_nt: TGTGCCAGCAGCGATCCCGGGACTAGCGGATACGAGCAGTACTTC
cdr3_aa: CASSDPGTSGYEQYF

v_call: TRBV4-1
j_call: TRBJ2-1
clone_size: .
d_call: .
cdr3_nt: TGCGCCAGCAGGCGGCTGGATGGGGGTGCCTCACAAGAGACCCAGTTCTTC
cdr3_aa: CASRRLDGGASQETQFF

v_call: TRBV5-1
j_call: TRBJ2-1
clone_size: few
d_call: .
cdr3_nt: TGCGCCAGCAGCTTTCGACGGGGAGGTGATGAGCAGTTCTTC
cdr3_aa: CASSFRRGGDEQFF

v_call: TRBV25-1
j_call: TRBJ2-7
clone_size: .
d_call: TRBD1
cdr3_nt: TGTGCCAGCAGTGTCTTAGCCCCGGGACAGAGATACGAGCAGTACTTC
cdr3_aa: CASSVLAPGQRYEQYF

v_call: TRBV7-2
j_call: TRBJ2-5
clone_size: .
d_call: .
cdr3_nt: TGTGCCAGCAGTCGCGAGTGGGAGACCCAGTACTTC
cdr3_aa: CASSREWETQYF

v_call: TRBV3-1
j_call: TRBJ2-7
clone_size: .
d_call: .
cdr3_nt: TGTGCCAGCAGCCAAGACCAAACAGGTACCTACGAGCAGTACTTC
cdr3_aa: CASSQDQTGTYEQYF

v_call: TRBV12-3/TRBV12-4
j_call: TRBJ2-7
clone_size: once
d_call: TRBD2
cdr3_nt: TGTGCCAGCAGTTTGGGCGGGGGGGTTCGGGACGAGCAGTACTTC
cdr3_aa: CASSLGGGVRDEQYF

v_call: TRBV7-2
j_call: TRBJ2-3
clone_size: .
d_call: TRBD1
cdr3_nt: TGTGCCAGCAGCTACCGACAGGGGGCCTATGGCACAGATACGCAGTATTTT
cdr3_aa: CASSYRQGAYGTDTQYF

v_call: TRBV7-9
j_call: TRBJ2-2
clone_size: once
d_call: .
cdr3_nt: TGTGCCAGCAGCCCCTTAGGACCGAACACCGGGGAGCTGTTTTTT
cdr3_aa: CASSPLGPNTGELFF

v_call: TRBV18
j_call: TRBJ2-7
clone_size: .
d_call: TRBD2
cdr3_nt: TGTGCCAGCTCGCACGGGCCCCTCGGGAGGAGGATCTACGAGCAGTACTTC
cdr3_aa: CASSHGPLGRRIYEQYF

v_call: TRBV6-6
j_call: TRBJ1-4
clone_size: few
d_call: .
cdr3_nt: TGTGCCATTGCGCCGGGAGGAAATGAAAAACTGTTTTTT
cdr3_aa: CAIAPGGNEKLFF

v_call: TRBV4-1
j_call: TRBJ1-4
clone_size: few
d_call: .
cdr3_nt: TGCGCCAGCAGCCAAGGTACAGAACCAACTAATGAAAAACTGTTTTTT
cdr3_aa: CASSQGTEPTNEKLFF

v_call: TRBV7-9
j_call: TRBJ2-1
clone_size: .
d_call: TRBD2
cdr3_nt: TGTGCCAGCAGCTTAGAAGCGGGAGGCGTGATTGAAACTCCCAATGAGCAGTTCTTC
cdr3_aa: CASSLEAGGVIETPNEQFF

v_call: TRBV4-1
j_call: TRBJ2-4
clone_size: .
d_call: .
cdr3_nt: TGCGCCAGCAGCCTCGTGCCGGGGAACATTCAGTACTTC
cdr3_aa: CASSLVPGNIQYF

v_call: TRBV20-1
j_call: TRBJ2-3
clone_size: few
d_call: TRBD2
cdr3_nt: TGCAGTGCTAGAGATCCAGCGGGAGTCCCCACAGATACGCAGTATTTT
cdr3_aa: CSARDPAGVPTDTQYF

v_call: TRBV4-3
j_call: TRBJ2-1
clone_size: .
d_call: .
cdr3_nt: TGCGCCAGCAGCCAAGACCTTTTCGGGGAGCAGTTCTTC
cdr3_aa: CASSQDLFGEQFF

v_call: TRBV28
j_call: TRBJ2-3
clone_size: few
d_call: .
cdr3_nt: TGTGCCAGCAGTTCAACCCGGACGGACAGAGGGGTCACAGATACGCAGTATTTT
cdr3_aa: CASSSTRTDRGVTDTQYF

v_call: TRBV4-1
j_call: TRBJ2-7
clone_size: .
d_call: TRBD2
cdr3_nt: TGCGCCAGCAGCCAAGTGGGGTCTAGCGGGGACTCCTACGAGCAGTACTTC
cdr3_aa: CASSQVGSSGDSYEQYF

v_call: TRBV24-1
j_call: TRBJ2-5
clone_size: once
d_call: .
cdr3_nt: TGTGCCACCAGTGCTGGACCGACAGCTCAAGAGACCCAGTACTTC
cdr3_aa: CATSAGPTAQETQYF

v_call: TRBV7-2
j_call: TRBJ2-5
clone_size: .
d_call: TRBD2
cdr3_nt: TGTGCCAGCAGCTTATCAGTGACTAGCATGGAGACCCAGTACTTC
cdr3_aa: CASSLSVTSMETQYF

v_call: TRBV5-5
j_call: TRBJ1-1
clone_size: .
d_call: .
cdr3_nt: TGTGCCAGCAGCCCACTTGGCCTCATGGCAGTGGAGACTGAAGCTTTCTTT
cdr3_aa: CASSPLGLMAVETEAFF

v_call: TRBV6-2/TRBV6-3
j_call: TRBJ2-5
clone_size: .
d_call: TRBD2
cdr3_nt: TGTGCCAGCAGCCTCGAAAGCGGGGTGAGGGGATGGGAGCAGTACTTC
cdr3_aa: CASSLESGVRGWEQYF

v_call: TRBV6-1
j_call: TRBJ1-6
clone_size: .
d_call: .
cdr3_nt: TGTGCCAGCAGTCCCAACCCCGGTGGCCCGGAGGATTCACCCCTCCACTTT
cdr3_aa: CASSPNPGGPEDSPLHF